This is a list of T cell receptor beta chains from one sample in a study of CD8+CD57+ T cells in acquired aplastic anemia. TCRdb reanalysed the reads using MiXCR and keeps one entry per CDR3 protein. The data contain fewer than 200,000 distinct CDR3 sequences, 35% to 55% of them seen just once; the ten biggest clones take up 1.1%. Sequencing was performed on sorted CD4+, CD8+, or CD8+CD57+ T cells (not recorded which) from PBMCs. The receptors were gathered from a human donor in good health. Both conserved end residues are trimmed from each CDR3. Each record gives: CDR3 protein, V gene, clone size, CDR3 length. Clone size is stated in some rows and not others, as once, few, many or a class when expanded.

CDR3: ASNQPGLAVPEQY; V: TRBV7-8; size: NA; length: 13
CDR3: SVAGGTPY; V: TRBV29-1; size: NA; length: 8
CDR3: ASSLNSYNSPLH; V: TRBV14; size: many; length: 12
CDR3: ASGGRGSNTEAF; V: TRBV25-1; size: NA; length: 12
CDR3: SAELVRGGRNEQF; V: TRBV20-1; size: many; length: 13
CDR3: ASSAGNAGYT; V: TRBV7-3; size: NA; length: 10
CDR3: ASSRLAGGQETQY; V: TRBV19; size: many; length: 13
CDR3: ASSELFSGVETQY; V: TRBV2; size: NA; length: 13
CDR3: ASSLVRGTMTDTQY; V: TRBV13; size: many; length: 14
CDR3: ASSPLKTGLAVVGGELF; V: TRBV11-2; size: NA; length: 17
CDR3: ASSLSYWQETQY; V: TRBV7-9; size: NA; length: 12
CDR3: ASSQPGPSTYEQY; V: TRBV10-3; size: few; length: 13
CDR3: ASSSSFGGAYEQY; V: TRBV11-3; size: many; length: 13
CDR3: ASSLGMATEAF; V: TRBV7-7; size: few; length: 11
CDR3: ASTQGGFQETQY; V: TRBV6-1; size: many; length: 12
CDR3: SARDPAEDHYGYT; V: TRBV20-1; size: NA; length: 13
CDR3: ASSMDGTHSTDTQY; V: TRBV7-3; size: few; length: 14
CDR3: ASSSGQGDWETQY; V: TRBV7-2; size: NA; length: 13
CDR3: ASSLAGELF; V: TRBV5-6; size: many; length: 9
CDR3: ASSLPSGRASAGELF; V: TRBV5-1; size: many; length: 15
CDR3: AISEMTGQPQH; V: TRBV10-3; size: NA; length: 11
CDR3: ASSFRGYQPQH; V: TRBV7-2; size: NA; length: 11
CDR3: SDTDSSNYGYT; V: TRBV29-1; size: NA; length: 11
CDR3: ASSSGTSDRPYEQY; V: TRBV7-9; size: many; length: 14
CDR3: ASSLAWGTGGVDTQY; V: TRBV5-6; size: many; length: 15
CDR3: ASSLGTGRREQY; V: TRBV28; size: NA; length: 12
CDR3: SARGFGSSYNSPLH; V: TRBV20-1; size: once; length: 14
CDR3: ASSRMGLAGNEQY; V: TRBV4-1; size: many; length: 13
CDR3: ASSWAPPAYGYT; V: TRBV19; size: NA; length: 12
CDR3: ASSFLGIYSGNTIY; V: TRBV11-1; size: many; length: 14
CDR3: ASHAMMNTEAF; V: TRBV7-8; size: NA; length: 11
CDR3: ASSLRGETEAF; V: TRBV7-6; size: many; length: 11
CDR3: ASSLAWGSRTQY; V: TRBV6-1; size: many; length: 12
CDR3: ASSPGPDLFTDTQY; V: TRBV6-1; size: NA; length: 14
CDR3: ASSSEGRGFYQETQY; V: TRBV13; size: NA; length: 15
CDR3: ASVVAGVRTGELF; V: TRBV19; size: many; length: 13